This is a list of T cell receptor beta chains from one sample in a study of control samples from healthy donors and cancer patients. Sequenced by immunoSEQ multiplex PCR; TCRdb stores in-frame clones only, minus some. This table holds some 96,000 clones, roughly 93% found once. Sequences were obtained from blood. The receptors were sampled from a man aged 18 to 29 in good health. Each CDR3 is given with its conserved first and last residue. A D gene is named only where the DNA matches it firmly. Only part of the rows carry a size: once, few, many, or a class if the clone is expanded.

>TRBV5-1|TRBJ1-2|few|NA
TGCGCCAGCAGCCCGACGACAGTCTATGGCTACACCTTC
CASSPTTVYGYTF
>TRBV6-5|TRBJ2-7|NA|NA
TGTGCCAGCAGTTACGACACTGGACGGACCTACGAGCAGTACTTC
CASSYDTGRTYEQYF
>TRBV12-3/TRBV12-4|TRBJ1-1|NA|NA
TGTGCCAGCAGTTCTTTTCCTGAAGCTTTCTTT
CASSSFPEAFF
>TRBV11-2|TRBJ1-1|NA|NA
TGTGCCAGCAGCTTTGAGGGGCCCACTGAAGCTTTCTTT
CASSFEGPTEAFF
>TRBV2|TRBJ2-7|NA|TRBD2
TGTGCCAGCAGGACCGGACTAGTAAGTTCGGTAACCTACGAGCAGTACTTC
CASRTGLVSSVTYEQYF
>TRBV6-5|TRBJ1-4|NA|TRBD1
TGTGCCAGCAGTTACAGGGACAGGGAGGAAAAACTGTTTTTT
CASSYRDREEKLFF
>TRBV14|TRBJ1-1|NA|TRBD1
TGTGCCAGCAGCCCTCCCGGGACAGGGTCCTGGGCTGAAGCTTTCTTT
CASSPPGTGSWAEAFF
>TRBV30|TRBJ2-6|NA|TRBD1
TGTGCCTGGAGTTGGACAGGAGCCTCTGGGGCCAACGTCCTGACTTTC
CAWSWTGASGANVLTF
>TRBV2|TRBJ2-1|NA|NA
TGTGCCAGCAGTGAAAGGGTAAATGAGCAGTTCTTC
CASSERVNEQFF
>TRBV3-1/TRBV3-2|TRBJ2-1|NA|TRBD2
TGTGCCAGCAGCCGTGGACTAGCCCTTTACAATGAGCAGTTCTTC
CASSRGLALYNEQFF
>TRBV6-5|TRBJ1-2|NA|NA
TGTGCCAGCAGTTCGGGGCTGGGCGGCTACACCTTC
CASSSGLGGYTF
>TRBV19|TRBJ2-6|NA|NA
TGTGCCAGTAGTATGACAGGCGCTGGGGCCAACGTCCTGACTTTC
CASSMTGAGANVLTF
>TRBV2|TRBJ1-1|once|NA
TGTGCCAGCAGTGAATGGGAGAACACTGAAGCTTTCTTT
CASSEWENTEAFF
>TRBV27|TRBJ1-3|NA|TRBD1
TGTGCCAGCAGTTTATCTCGACCCAGGGGGCCTTACTCTGGAAACACCATATATTTT
CASSLSRPRGPYSGNTIYF
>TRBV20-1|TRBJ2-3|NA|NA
TGCAGTGCTAGTAGGACTGGGCCGGTCGGTACGCAGTATTTT
CSASRTGPVGTQYF
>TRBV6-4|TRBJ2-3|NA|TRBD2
TGTGCCAGCAGTGTAACTAGCGGGGGAGGAGATACGCAGTATTTT
CASSVTSGGGDTQYF
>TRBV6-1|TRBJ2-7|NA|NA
TGTGCCAGCAGTGAAATGGGGAGCTACGAGCAGTACTTC
CASSEMGSYEQYF
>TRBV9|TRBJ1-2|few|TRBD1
TGTGCCAGCAGCGTTCTCACGCGGGAGGGGGCCGGGACAATGATTGGCTACACCTTC
CASSVLTREGAGTMIGYTF
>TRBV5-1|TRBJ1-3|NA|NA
TGCGCCAGCAGCGAGGGAGCAGGAAACACCATATATTTT
CASSEGAGNTIYF
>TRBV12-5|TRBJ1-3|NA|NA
TGTGCTAGTGGTTTGGTCCTAGTCCCAGGCATCTCTGGAAACACCATATATTTT
CASGLVLVPGISGNTIYF
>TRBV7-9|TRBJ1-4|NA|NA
TGTGCCAGCAGCTACCGGACAGCGGATGAAAAACTGTTTTTT
CASSYRTADEKLFF
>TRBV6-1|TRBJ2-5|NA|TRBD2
TGTGCCAGCCGCGGGACTAGCCGAGAGACCCAGTACTTC
CASRGTSRETQYF
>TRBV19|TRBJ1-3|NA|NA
TGTGCCAGTAGTCAAGGGCCGAATGGAAACACCATATATTTT
CASSQGPNGNTIYF
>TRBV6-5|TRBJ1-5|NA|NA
TGTGCCAGCAGCCCCCGGGCAGGGGTGGGTCAGCCCCAGCATTTT
CASSPRAGVGQPQHF
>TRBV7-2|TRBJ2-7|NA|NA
TGTGCCAGCAGCGACACGACAAGATACGAGCAGTACTTC
CASSDTTRYEQYF
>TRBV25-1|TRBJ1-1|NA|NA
TGTGCCAGCAGTTTCGCAGAGGAAGCTTTCTTT
CASSFAEEAFF
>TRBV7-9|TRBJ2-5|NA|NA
TGTGCCAGCAGCTTTACGGGCCCCCAAGAGACCCAGTACTTC
CASSFTGPQETQYF
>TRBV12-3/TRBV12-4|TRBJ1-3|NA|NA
TGTGCCAGCAGTTCCGCTCCTGGAAACACCATATATTTT
CASSSAPGNTIYF
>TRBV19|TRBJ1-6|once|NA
TGTGCCACCCGGGCAGGTTCTAGTTCACCCCTCCACTTT
CATRAGSSSPLHF
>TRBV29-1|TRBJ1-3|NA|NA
TGCAGCGGCCACAACTCTGGAAACACCATATATTTT
CSGHNSGNTIYF
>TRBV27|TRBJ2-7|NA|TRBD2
TGTGCCAGCAGGTCCACTACTAGCGGGAGGACCTACGAGCAGTACTTC
CASRSTTSGRTYEQYF
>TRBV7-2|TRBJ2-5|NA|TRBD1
TGTGCCAGCAGCTTGACAGGGGGTTGGCAAGAGACCCAGTACTTC
CASSLTGGWQETQYF
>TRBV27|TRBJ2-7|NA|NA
TGTGCCAGCAGTTTACCGGGGGCTTACGAGCAGTACTTC
CASSLPGAYEQYF
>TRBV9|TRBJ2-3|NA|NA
TGTGCCAGCAGCAAAACCGGGCCAACAAGAATCACAGATACGCAGTATTTT
CASSKTGPTRITDTQYF
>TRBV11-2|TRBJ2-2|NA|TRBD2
TGTGCCAGCAGCTTAGCGGGGGGAACCGGGGAGCTGTTTTTT
CASSLAGGTGELFF
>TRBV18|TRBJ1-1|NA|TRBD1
TGTGCCAGCTCACTAGTATGGGACAGGGGGCCTCGCACTGAAGCTTTCTTT
CASSLVWDRGPRTEAFF
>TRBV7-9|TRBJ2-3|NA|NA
TGTGCCAGCGCGTCTCGGGGGCCAGATACGCAGTATTTT
CASASRGPDTQYF
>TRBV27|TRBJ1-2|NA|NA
TGTGCCAGCAGTGAAACAGGATATGGCTACACCTTC
CASSETGYGYTF
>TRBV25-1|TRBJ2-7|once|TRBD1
TGTGCCAGCAGTGAGAGGACAGGGTCGTACGAGCAGTACTTC
CASSERTGSYEQYF
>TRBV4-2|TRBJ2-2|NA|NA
TGTGCCAGCTCCGATTGGGGGGATCCCACCGGGGAGCTGTTTTTT
CASSDWGDPTGELFF
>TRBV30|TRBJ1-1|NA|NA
TGTGCCTGGAATCCGTATAACACTGAAGCTTTCTTT
CAWNPYNTEAFF
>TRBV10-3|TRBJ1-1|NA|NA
TGTGCCACCTACAGTACCGAGGGGGAGAACACTGAAGCTTTCTTT
CATYSTEGENTEAFF
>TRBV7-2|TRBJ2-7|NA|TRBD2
TGTGCCAGCACCTTAACCTTAGCGGGAGGTGGCGAGCAGTACTTC
CASTLTLAGGGEQYF
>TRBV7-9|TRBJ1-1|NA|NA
TGTGCCAGCAGCCCGGGGAGGGAGGGTACTGAAGCTTTCTTT
CASSPGREGTEAFF
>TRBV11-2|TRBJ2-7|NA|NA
TGTGCCAGCAGCTTTTTTATCCCGGAAAAAGGCCACGAGCAGTACTTC
CASSFFIPEKGHEQYF
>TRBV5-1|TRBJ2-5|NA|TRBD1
TGCGCCAGCAGCCCAGGGACAGCCCAAGAGACCCAGTACTTC
CASSPGTAQETQYF
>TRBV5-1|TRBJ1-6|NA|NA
TGCGCCAGCAGCTTGGCCGTTAGCTATAATTCACCCCTCCACTTT
CASSLAVSYNSPLHF
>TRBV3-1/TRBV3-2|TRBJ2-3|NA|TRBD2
TGTGCCAGCAGCCATAACGGGGGGGCCGATACGCAGTATTTT
CASSHNGGADTQYF
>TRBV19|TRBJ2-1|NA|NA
TGTGCCAGTAGTAAAGGCGGGTACAATGAGCAGTTCTTC
CASSKGGYNEQFF
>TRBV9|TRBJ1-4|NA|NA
TGTGCCAGCAGCGCCCCATTCGACATCAACGATGAAAAACTGTTTTTT
CASSAPFDINDEKLFF
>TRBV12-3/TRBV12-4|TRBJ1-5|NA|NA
TGTGCCAGCAGTCCCGAGGCTCAGCCCCAGCATTTT
CASSPEAQPQHF
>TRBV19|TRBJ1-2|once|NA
TGTGCCAGTAGTCAGGGGCTTCGTGGCTACACCTTC
CASSQGLRGYTF
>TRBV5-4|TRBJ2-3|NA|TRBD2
TGTGCCAGCAGCTTGGGGGCTAGCGGGGGAGATACGCAGTATTTT
CASSLGASGGDTQYF
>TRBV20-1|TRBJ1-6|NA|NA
TGCAGTGCAAAGAGAGATTCACCCCTCCACTTT
CSAKRDSPLHF
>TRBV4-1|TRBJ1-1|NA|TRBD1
TGCGCCAGCAGCCAAGTGTTTCCGGGGACAGTTTTGACTGAAGCTTTCTTT
CASSQVFPGTVLTEAFF